This is a list of T cell receptor beta chains from one sample in a study of cytomegalovirus exposure and HLA in healthy donors. Sequencing used immunoSEQ multiplex PCR; TCRdb keeps in-frame clones, though not all of them. The table records over 150,000 clones, approximately 82% of them present only once. Sequenced: PBMCs. These receptors came from a woman in her twenties or thirties in good health and CMV-seronegative. Both conserved end residues are part of each CDR3. The D gene is left open where the match is weak. Clone sizes are given selectively: once, few, many, or a class where the clone is expanded.

d_call: TRBD1
v_call: TRBV5-4
clone_size: NA
j_call: TRBJ1-2
cdr3_aa: CASSLLGSQGAEGYTF
cdr3_nt: TGTGCCAGCAGCTTACTTGGATCACAGGGGGCAGAGGGCTACACCTTC

d_call: TRBD2
v_call: TRBV29-1
clone_size: NA
j_call: TRBJ2-5
cdr3_aa: CSASAGGATGETQYF
cdr3_nt: TGCAGCGCTTCAGCGGGAGGCGCAACGGGTGAGACCCAGTACTTC

d_call: TRBD2
v_call: TRBV5-4
clone_size: NA
j_call: TRBJ2-1
cdr3_aa: CASSPGGLAGWNEQFF
cdr3_nt: TGTGCCAGCAGCCCCGGGGGGCTAGCGGGTTGGAATGAGCAGTTCTTC

d_call: NA
v_call: TRBV6-4
clone_size: NA
j_call: TRBJ1-2
cdr3_aa: CASSDSRGYTF
cdr3_nt: TGTGCCAGCAGTGACTCGCGGGGCTACACCTTC

d_call: NA
v_call: TRBV5-1
clone_size: NA
j_call: TRBJ1-1
cdr3_aa: CASSLISGGGANTEAFF
cdr3_nt: TGCGCCAGCAGCTTGATCTCCGGGGGAGGTGCCAACACTGAAGCTTTCTTT

d_call: TRBD1
v_call: TRBV6-5
clone_size: once
j_call: TRBJ2-7
cdr3_aa: CASSYSTGDEQYF
cdr3_nt: TGTGCCAGCAGTTACTCGACAGGGGACGAGCAGTACTTC

d_call: NA
v_call: TRBV5-1
clone_size: NA
j_call: TRBJ2-2
cdr3_aa: CASTLGNTGELFF
cdr3_nt: TGCGCCAGCACCCTCGGGAACACCGGGGAGCTGTTTTTT

d_call: NA
v_call: TRBV5-1
clone_size: NA
j_call: TRBJ2-3
cdr3_aa: CASKKTGLDTQYF
cdr3_nt: TGCGCCAGCAAGAAGACTGGACTAGATACGCAGTATTTT

d_call: NA
v_call: TRBV9
clone_size: NA
j_call: TRBJ2-7
cdr3_aa: CASSVAGSVGYEQYF
cdr3_nt: TGTGCCAGCAGCGTAGCCGGGAGCGTCGGCTACGAGCAGTACTTC

d_call: NA
v_call: TRBV7-2
clone_size: NA
j_call: TRBJ2-5
cdr3_aa: CASSPWVKRGETQYF
cdr3_nt: TGTGCCAGCAGCCCGTGGGTCAAGAGAGGGGAGACCCAGTACTTC

d_call: TRBD2
v_call: TRBV5-4
clone_size: NA
j_call: TRBJ2-7
cdr3_aa: CASSRINSREGRRSDYEQYF
cdr3_nt: TGTGCCAGCAGCCGAATCAATTCGCGGGAGGGCCGACGATCGGACTACGAGCAGTACTTC